This TCR beta chain was sequenced for a study of long-term antiretroviral therapy in people with HIV. The CDR3 is made up of 14 amino acids. Looked up from germline, CDR1 is SNHLY and CDR2 is FYNNEI. With 5 bases removed from V and 6 bases from J, the gap between germline ends came to 13 bases. The immunoSEQ assay was v3.0, run at survey level. Only in-frame clones appear in the TCRdb table, and some are missing; sequencing was by immunoSEQ multiplex PCR. The sample lists about 7,200 clones, about 76% seen once, with around 17% in the top ten. The source material was unsorted PBMCs, sampled about 0.9 years before starting antiretroviral therapy. The origin of this receptor is a man aged 40-55 years with HIV. This rearrangement joins TRBV2 to TRBJ1-4; D may be TRBD1 (5 bases). CDR3: CASSQGAPDEKLFF. Written as DNA, the CDR3 is TGTGCCAGCAGTCAAGGGGCCCCAGATGAAAAACTGTTTTTT.